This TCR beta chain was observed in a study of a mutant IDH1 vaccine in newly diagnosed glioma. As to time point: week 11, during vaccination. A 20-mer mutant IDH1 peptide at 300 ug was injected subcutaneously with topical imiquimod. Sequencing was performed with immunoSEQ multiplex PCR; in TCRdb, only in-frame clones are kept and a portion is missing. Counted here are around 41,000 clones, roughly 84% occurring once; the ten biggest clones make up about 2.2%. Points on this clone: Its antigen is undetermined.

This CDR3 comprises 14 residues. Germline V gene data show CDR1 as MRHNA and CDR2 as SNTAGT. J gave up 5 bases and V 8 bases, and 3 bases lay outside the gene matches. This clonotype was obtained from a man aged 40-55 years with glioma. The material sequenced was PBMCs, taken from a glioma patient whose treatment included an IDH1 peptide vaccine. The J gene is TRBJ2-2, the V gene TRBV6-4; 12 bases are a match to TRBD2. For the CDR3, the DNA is TGTGCCAGCCCTAGCGGGAGGGTAACCGGGGAGCTGTTTTTT. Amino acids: CASPSGRVTGELFF.